This T cell receptor beta chain comes out of a study of immune heterogeneity within non-small cell lung tumors (dated by TCRdb to between 2018 and 2020). Turning to the overall study: By histology, the tumors were a handful of squamous cell carcinomas, around nine non-squamous carcinomas and 1 tumor not otherwise specified. Neoantigen binding to each patient's HLA alleles was predicted with netMHCpan-3.0 for mutant peptides of 8 to 11 amino acids. To examine intratumoral immune heterogeneity, the study used whole-exome sequencing, RNA-seq and TCR beta repertoire sequencing on multiple spatially distinct regions of each NSCLC tumor. Transcriptome data were available for just 35 to 50 loci from approximately twelve patients, whereas TCR repertoire analysis spanned fewer than 65 tumor loci from approximately 15 patients.

The TCR beta CDR3 region was amplified with a multiplex PCR system whose first round of about 11 cycles used 32 V-gene forward primers and 13 J-gene reverse primers. A QIAGEN Multiplex PCR Kit was used for first-round PCR, and the primer sequences were filed in Chinese patent CN105087789A. A second PCR round added Illumina universal primers using the Phusion High-Fidelity PCR Kit. Sequencing of the TCR libraries was done on the Illumina HiSeq X Ten platform in paired-end mode with a 151 bp read length. The paper's processing steps were these. Reads without multiplex PCR primers were removed using Cutadapt, read pairs were merged using PEAR, and CDR3 regions were called using MiXCR with default settings. Repertoire diversity used Shannon entropy, and clonality was computed as one minus Shannon entropy divided by ln of productive unique sequence count. Dominant or high-frequency T-cell clones were defined as clonotypes at frequencies of at least 0.5%. TCRdb trimmed public reads at Q25 via fastp, called clones via MiXCR and kept in-frame beta chains. Rows are combined by CDR3 protein, so each entry shows the most common genes and DNA. The authors' filters were not applied to this entry. Within this sample are 2,500 to 3,500 distinct CDR3 sequences, with under 55% of them counted one time only. Approximately 50% of the sample is in the top ten clones.

To note about this clonotype: Its antigen is still unknown. Base qualities are missing; no much larger clone stands one base away.

V is trimmed back by 5 bases and J by 8 bases, and the junction contains 9 bases that no gene match accounts for. CDR1 and CDR2 are read off the germline V gene as MRHNA and SNTAGT. Its CDR3 holds 16 amino acids, cysteine through phenylalanine. This entry keeps only the CDR3 DNA: 48 bases, framed from base 1. On the study overall, not on this receptor specifically: Within a patient, identical dominant CDR3B clonotypes were found to recur across loci, yet unique high-frequency clones were also harbored in different tumor locations. Individual patients mostly had different high-frequency TCR beta clonotypes. Local T-cell repertoire clonality showed a statistically significant but moderate positive correlation with local tumor mutational burden (R about 0.31).

Genomic DNA extracted from bulk tumor tissue served as TCR template, with roughly 610 ng gDNA amplified per sample. During surgery, several biopsies were collected from each primary tumor and placed as far from one another as possible within the tumor mass. Patients in the study cohort, which was described as untreated, were newly diagnosed NSCLC cases going through curative surgery. Donors were fewer than 19 newly diagnosed non-small cell lung cancer patients undergoing surgery with curative intent. The resected tumor masses were reviewed by two independent pathologists. Sequencing was performed only on DNA and RNA samples of high quality.

This sequence uses TRBV6-4 and TRBJ2-1; TRBD2 fits 13 bases in the junction. This TCR derives from a man aged 60 to 75 with non-small cell lung cancer. The material sequenced was lung tumor tissue. The nucleotide sequence reads TGTGCCAGCAGTCGAAAAGGACTAGCGGGAGTCCATGAGCAGTTCTTC. Its translation is CASSRKGLAGVHEQFF.